These 29 T cell receptor beta chains originate from one sample sequenced in a study of T-cell reconstitution after alpha-beta-depleted transplantation in children. Construction of the TCRbeta library involved unique molecular identifiers. TCRdb processed the PCR reads anew with MiXCR; each CDR3 protein has one entry. The sample records some 840,000 distinct CDR3 sequences, 15% to 20% being singletons. The material was PBMCs, mostly from graft donor cells, obtained 360 days after TCRalphabeta/CD19-depleted stem cell transplant. The receptors stem from a male patient under 18 who had a stem cell transplant for acute lymphoblastic leukemia, so the T cells may come from the graft donor.

This clonotype appeared many times. The chain carries TRBV5-1 and TRBJ2-7; D uncertain. Germline V gives CDR1 SGHRS, CDR2 YFSETQ. V was cut by 3 bases and J by 7 bases, with 14 bases left in between. This CDR3 spans 13 amino acids. In DNA, the CDR3 is TGCGCCAGCAGCTGGACCCCGACTGTGGAGCAGTACTTC. Amino acids: CASSWTPTVEQYF.

The CDR3 region has the DNA TGTGCCAGCTCCCGACTAGCGGGATTGGGTCGGTACAATGAGCAGTTCTTC. This sequence encodes CASSRLAGLGRYNEQFF. The V and J genes are TRBV18 and TRBJ2-1; TRBD2 matches 11 bases. The ends lost 6 bases at V and 4 bases at J; junction bases unmatched: 11. This CDR3 is built from 17 residues. Germline CDR1 is KGHSH and CDR2 is LQKENI. Looking up the rest from reference TRBV18 and TRBJ2-1 gives the full variable domain: NAGVMQNPRHLVRRRGQEARLRCSPMKGHSHVYWYRQLPEEGLKFMVYLQKENIIDESGMPKERFSAEFPKEGPSILRIQQVVRGDSAAYFCASSRLAGLGRYNEQFFGPGTRLTVL.

This clonotype was counted only a few times. This rearrangement joins TRBV15 to TRBJ1-5; tentatively, D is TRBD1 (5 bases). The V gene lost 4 bases and the J gene lost 0 bases, with 13 bases spanning the gap. Germline V gives CDR1 LNHNV, CDR2 YYDKDF (reference sequence). The CDR3 covers 16 residues. This CDR3 is CATSKGSLYSNQPQHF. CDR3 nucleotides: TGTGCCACCAGCAAGGGGTCGCTGTATAGCAATCAGCCCCAGCATTTT. Full variable domain (outside the CDR3, taken from reference TRBV15 and TRBJ1-5): DAMVIQNPRYQVTQFGKPVTLSCSQTLNHNVMYWYQQKSSQAPKLLFHYYDKDFNNEADTPDNFQSRRPNTSFCFLDIRSPGLGDTAMYLCATSKGSLYSNQPQHFGDGTRLSIL.

The chain has TRBV5-1 and TRBJ1-6; D call uncertain. The CDR3 extends over 15 amino acids. Germline V CDR1 and CDR2: SGHRS, YFSETQ. The V gene lost 0 bases and the J gene lost 9 bases, with 13 bases spanning the gap. The CDR3 DNA reads as TGCGCCAGCAGCTTGGAGGGCGTACCTGGTTCACCCCTCCACTTT. This translates into CASSLEGVPGSPLHF.

This clonotype occurred a few times. V gene TRBV20-1 combines with J gene TRBJ1-4; D is unresolved. The CDR3 contains 15 residues. V lost 4 bases and J 7 bases, leaving 19 bases between the germline ends. The germline CDR1 and CDR2 sequences are DFQATT and SNEGSKA (reference sequence). The CDR3 nucleotides are TGCAGTGCTATATTCAGATACGTAATGGGTGAAAAACTGTTTTTT. This gives the protein CSAIFRYVMGEKLFF.

The table lists this clonotype with a count of one. This may come from a read error, since a much larger clone is one base off. The rearrangement joins TRBV12-3 or TRBV12-4 to TRBJ2-5; 7 bases are shared with TRBD1. CDR3 length: 16 residues. With 5 bases clipped from V and 2 bases from J, the junction kept 11 bases outside the gene matches. The CDR3 here is CASSTQTGLAQETQYF. In DNA form, the CDR3 reads TGTGCCAGCAGTACTCAGACAGGGTTGGCGCAAGAGACCCAGTACTTC.

The J gene is TRBJ2-1, the V gene TRBV7-8; 14 bases are shared with TRBD2. The germline V gene encodes CDR1 SGHVS and CDR2 FQNEAQ. CDR3 length equals 17 residues. J gave up 9 bases and V 5 bases, and 12 bases lay outside the gene matches. CDR3 in DNA: TGTGCCAGCAGCCCGCGGCGACTAGCGGGAGGGTCAGGTGAGCAGTTCTTC. This translates into CASSPRRLAGGSGEQFF.

The chain recombines TRBV7-2 with TRBJ2-1, with D tentatively TRBD1 (5 bases). Germline CDR1 and CDR2: SGHTA and FQGNSA. Deletions cut 6 bases from V and 9 bases from J, with 18 bases between. The CDR3 loop spans 14 amino acids. Written as DNA, the CDR3 is TGTGCCAGCAGTCTCGAGAGCAGGGCCTCTGAGCAGTTCTTC. Encoded protein: CASSLESRASEQFF.

This clonotype was detected ten times or more. The gene calls are TRBV12-3 or TRBV12-4 and TRBJ2-7, with D unresolved. Trimming shortened V by 11 bases and J by 4 bases, and 15 bases separated the two germline ends. The CDR3 length is 12 residues. CDR3 in amino acids: CACGPKRYEQYF. Written as DNA, the CDR3 is TGTGCCTGCGGCCCCAAACGGTACGAGCAGTACTTC.

The chain uses TRBV5-1 and TRBJ2-5; perhaps TRBD1 as D (5 bases). This CDR3 is built from 14 residues. CDR1 and CDR2 from the germline V gene are SGHRS and YFSETQ. V lost 5 bases, J lost 1 base, and 12 bases lay in between. The DNA of the CDR3 is TGCGCCAGCAGACTGACAGTTTCCCAAGAGACCCAGTACTTC. This encodes CASRLTVSQETQYF.

The table lists this clonotype with many counts. DNA for the CDR3: TGCGCCAGCAGTGGCGTCGGGGAGCTGTTTTTT. Translation: CASSGVGELFF. The chain links TRBV10-2 to TRBJ2-2; D not certain. The CDR3 extends over 11 amino acids. The germline V and J ends were trimmed by 4 bases and 7 bases, with 4 bases remaining between them. From germline, CDR1 is WSHSY and CDR2 SAAADI.

The sample holds a few counts of this clonotype. The chain employs TRBV2 and TRBJ2-7; 7 nucleotides agree with TRBD1. Germline values: CDR1 SNHLY, CDR2 FYNNEI. V lost 3 bases to trimming and J lost 4 bases; unmatched junction nucleotides: 6. The length of the CDR3 is 14 residues. CDR3 sequence: CASSDPRGWYEQYF. Written as DNA, the CDR3 is TGTGCCAGCAGTGATCCCAGGGGGTGGTACGAGCAGTACTTC. Combining the CDR3 with reference TRBV2 and TRBJ2-7 gives the whole variable domain EPEVTQTPSHQVTQMGQEVILRCVPISNHLYFYWYRQILGQKVEFLVSFYNNEISEKSEIFDDQFSVERPDGSNFTLKIRSTKLEDSAMYFCASSDPRGWYEQYFGPGTRLTVT.

This clonotype turned up a few times. The chain joins TRBV11-2 to TRBJ2-5, with D possibly being TRBD1 or TRBD2 (5 bases each). V dropped 7 bases and J dropped 7 bases, with 22 bases sitting between them. Germline assignment: CDR1 SGHAT and CDR2 FQNNGV. The CDR3 extends over 15 amino acids. The DNA of the CDR3 is TGTGCCAGCACGGGGCCTGGTTCGTACAGTGTGACCCAGTACTTC. Translation: CASTGPGSYSVTQYF.

The chain has TRBV30 and TRBJ2-1; D may be TRBD1 (5 bases). The CDR3 spans 12 residues. Germline V gene sequence: CDR1 GTSNPN, CDR2 SVGIG (reference sequence). Deletions cut 0 bases from V and 9 bases from J, with 9 bases between. The CDR3 sequence: CAWSVQAGEQFF. In DNA, the CDR3 is TGTGCCTGGAGTGTACAGGCAGGTGAGCAGTTCTTC.

The chain joins TRBV20-1 to TRBJ2-1, with 8 bases lining up with TRBD2. CDR3 length equals 16 residues. The V and J ends lost 5 bases and 4 bases, in that order; junction bases with no gene match: 13. Per the germline V gene, CDR1 is DFQATT and CDR2 is SNEGSKA (reference sequence). CDR3 coding DNA: TGCAGTGCTGTCCACCCAAGCGGGAGACGTTACAATGAGCAGTTCTTC. It encodes CSAVHPSGRRYNEQFF.

The gene calls are TRBV20-1 and TRBJ2-7; tentatively, D is TRBD1 (6 bases). Deletions cut 2 bases from V and 4 bases from J, with 9 bases between. The CDR3 totals 12 residues. Germline V CDR1 and CDR2: DFQATT, SNEGSKA (reference sequence). In DNA, the CDR3 is TGCAGTGCTAGATACAGGGAGTACGAGCAGTACTTC. Protein sequence: CSARYREYEQYF.

This clonotype was observed many times. V and J are TRBV29-1 and TRBJ2-4; D might be TRBD2 (6 bases). Deletions cut 5 bases from V and 0 bases from J, with 14 bases between. The germline V gene encodes CDR1 SQVTM and CDR2 ANQGSEA. The CDR3 covers 15 residues. This CDR3 is CSVRDSPLAKNIQYF. The CDR3 nucleotides read TGCAGCGTTCGGGACTCACCTCTAGCCAAAAACATTCAGTACTTC.

V and J are TRBV5-1 and TRBJ2-5, with a weak D call TRBD2 (6 bases). This CDR3 comprises 15 residues. CDR1 and CDR2 from the germline V gene are SGHRS and YFSETQ. V was clipped by 7 bases and J by 5 bases, with 21 bases between them. CDR3 DNA sequence: TGCGCCAGCCGCGGGACTCCCAACCCGAGGGAGACCCAGTACTTC. This gives the protein CASRGTPNPRETQYF.

This chain links TRBV5-1 with TRBJ2-7, with a weak D call TRBD2 (6 bases). CDR1 is SGHRS and CDR2 is YFSETQ in the germline V gene. The CDR3 runs 14 residues. V was clipped by 4 bases and J by 3 bases, with 14 bases between them. The DNA for the CDR3 is TGCGCCAGCAGCATGCCCGGGACTTTCTACGAGCAGTACTTC. It specifies CASSMPGTFYEQYF.

This clonotype was detected a few times. The chain carries TRBV7-3 and TRBJ2-1; D not certain. The ends were cut back, 6 bases at V and 10 bases at J, with 16 bases in the middle. CDR3 length: 13 amino acids. CDR1 and CDR2 (germline): SGHTA, FQGTGA. The CDR3 is CASRPPNSWEQFF. The CDR3, as DNA: TGTGCCAGCAGGCCTCCCAACTCCTGGGAGCAGTTCTTC.

The chain recombines TRBV9 with TRBJ1-4, with a weak D call TRBD1 (6 bases). Trimming shortened V by 3 bases and J by 0 bases, and 9 bases separated the two germline ends. The CDR3 is made up of 15 amino acids. CDR1 is SGDLS and CDR2 is YYNGEE in the germline V gene. DNA of the CDR3: TGTGCCAGCAGCGGAGGACAGTCAACTAATGAAAAACTGTTTTTT. As protein: CASSGGQSTNEKLFF.

This clonotype was recorded a few times. The chain carries TRBV5-1 and TRBJ2-2, with TRBD1 matching 7 bases. Germline lookup yields CDR1 SGHRS and CDR2 YFSETQ. The V gene end was trimmed by 2 bases and the J gene end by 1 base; junction bases not matched to a gene: 2. This CDR3 is built from 15 residues. CDR3: CASSFWTGNTGELFF. The CDR3 nucleotides are TGCGCCAGCAGCTTTTGGACAGGGAACACCGGGGAGCTGTTTTTT.

This clonotype was seen only a few times. The V and J genes are TRBV2 and TRBJ2-3, with D unresolved. The length of the CDR3 is 16 residues. V dropped 1 base and J dropped 2 bases, with 13 bases sitting between them. The germline V gene encodes CDR1 SNHLY and CDR2 FYNNEI. The CDR3 DNA follows: TGTGCCAGCAGTGAAGGGCAGAGCGCGACCACAGATACGCAGTATTTT. As protein: CASSEGQSATTDTQYF.

The rearrangement links TRBV25-1 to TRBJ1-2; 8 nucleotides align to TRBD1. With V trimmed by 4 bases and J by 6 bases, 10 bases remained unmatched. Germline V gene data show CDR1 as MGHDK and CDR2 as SYGVNS. CDR3 length equals 15 residues. CDR3 residues: CASSAYRGRLHGYTF. The CDR3 coding sequence is TGTGCCAGCAGTGCTTACAGGGGGAGGCTCCATGGCTACACCTTC.

This clonotype appeared many times. The chain's CDR3 is CASSLRGKYEQYF. CDR3 nucleotide sequence: TGCGCCAGCAGCTTGAGAGGGAAATACGAGCAGTACTTC. This rearrangement joins TRBV5-1 to TRBJ2-7; possibly TRBD2 for D (5 bases). CDR1 and CDR2 from the germline V gene are SGHRS and YFSETQ. The CDR3 runs 13 residues. Trimming took off 1 base at V and 4 bases at J, with 9 bases between the two ends.

This clonotype was seen at least ten times. This chain links TRBV9 with TRBJ1-1, with a tentative D call TRBD1 (5 bases). From germline, CDR1 is SGDLS and CDR2 YYNGEE. Trimming cost V 0 bases and J 1 base, with 10 bases left between them. The CDR3 is 15 residues long. The CDR3 bases are TGTGCCAGCAGCGTAGGAGGGACCTCGAACACTGAAGCTTTCTTT. It codes for CASSVGGTSNTEAFF. The full variable domain, its missing parts supplied by reference TRBV9 and TRBJ1-1, is DSGVTQTPKHLITATGQRVTLRCSPRSGDLSVYWYQQSLDQGLQFLIQYYNGEERAKGNILERFSAQQFPDLHSELNLSSLELGDSALYFCASSVGGTSNTEAFFGQGTRLTVV.

The chain is built from TRBV30 and TRBJ2-2, with D perhaps matching TRBD1 (6 bases). Trimming left V 1 base short and J 6 bases short, with 21 bases between. Germline CDR1 GTSNPN, CDR2 SVGIG (reference sequence). The CDR3 sequence is 17 residues long. This chain's CDR3 is CAWSARTVLTLPGELFF. The CDR3 DNA reads TGTGCCTGGAGTGCCCGGACAGTCCTTACCCTCCCCGGGGAGCTGTTTTTT.

This clonotype was observed a few times. The chain joins TRBV27 to TRBJ1-6; no firm D call. Trimming shortened V by 2 bases and J by 10 bases, and 18 bases separated the two germline ends. Germline values: CDR1 MNHEY, CDR2 SMNVEV (reference sequence). The CDR3 is made up of 16 amino acids. The CDR3 DNA reads as TGTGCCAGCAGTTTAGGGGTCCGTGGTGTCGGGTCACCCCTCCACTTT. Translating it yields CASSLGVRGVGSPLHF.

The V gene is TRBV20-1, the J gene TRBJ2-7; D is uncertain. CDR3 length: 13 amino acids. V shed 5 bases and J shed 0 bases, with 11 bases lying between them. Germline lookup yields CDR1 DFQATT and CDR2 SNEGSKA (reference sequence). In DNA, the CDR3 is TGCAGTGCTTCTAGGTCCGGCTCCTACGAGCAGTACTTC. Translated, it gives CSASRSGSYEQYF.